Presented here are 16 T cell receptor beta chains from one specimen sequenced in a study of human CD8 memory T cell subsets. A UMI-labeled 5' RACE approach was the method that produced the TCR beta libraries. Reprocessing the 5' RACE reads, TCRdb reports a single entry for every CDR3 protein and omits DNA. Here the sample table reports under 6,500 distinct CDR3 sequences. The sequencing input was CD8+ effector memory T cells (TEM) sorted from PBMCs. The sample's subset: effector memory CD8 T cells, CCR7- CD45RO+ CD95+. These receptors were collected from a human donor in good health.

The V and J genes are TRBV11-2 and TRBJ1-2; with no DNA, the TCRdb D assignment of TRBD1 cannot be verified. CDR3 length equals 14 residues. The germline gives CDR1 SGHAT, CDR2 FQNNGV. The CDR3: CASSLDWGDYGYTF.

The chain links TRBV7-9 to TRBJ2-7; TCRdb calls TRBD2, which cannot be checked without DNA. This CDR3 spans 16 amino acids. Germline V gene lookup returns CDR1 SEHNR and CDR2 FQNEAQ (reference sequence). This CDR3 is CASRHNGVGSLYEQYF. Full variable domain (remainder filled in from reference TRBV7-9 and TRBJ2-7): DTGVSQNPRHKITKRGQNVTFRCDPISEHNRLYWYRQTLGQGPEFLTYFQNEAQLEKSRLLSDRFSAERPKGSFSTLEIQRTEQGDSAMYLCASRHNGVGSLYEQYFGPGTRLTVT.

The gene calls are TRBV6-1 and TRBJ1-6; TCRdb designates TRBD1, a call that cannot be tested without DNA. The CDR3 has 15 residues. Germline-derived CDR1 and CDR2 are MNHNS and SASEGT. CDR3 sequence reads: CASSVGQVFNSPLHF.

The chain's CDR3 is CASSLLGAHGTDTQYF. The V call is TRBV6-2 or TRBV6-3, the J call TRBJ2-3; checking the TCRdb D call of TRBD2 is not possible without DNA. The germline V gene encodes CDR1 MNHEY and CDR2 SVGEGT. CDR3 length: 16 amino acids.

The CDR3 sequence is CASSFSNGWGDYGYTF. This chain connects TRBV28 to TRBJ1-2; TCRdb indicates TRBD1, and absent DNA this call remains unverified. Germline lookup yields CDR1 MDHEN and CDR2 SYDVKM. The CDR3 consists of 16 residues.

The chain recombines TRBV4-3 with TRBJ2-7; the TCRdb call, TRBD1, lacks DNA for checking. The V gene's germline CDR1 is LGHNA and CDR2 YSLEER. The CDR3 runs to 15 residues. CDR3 loop: CASSQDRGDNYEQYF.

This clonotype registers medium-sized (0.01 to 0.1%) by frequency. The rearrangement uses TRBV7-2 and TRBJ2-7. The CDR3 loop spans 11 amino acids. Germline CDR1 reads SGHTA; CDR2 reads FQGNSA. The CDR3 reads CASSLLYEQYF.

The V gene is TRBV20-1, the J gene TRBJ2-7; TCRdb gives TRBD2 as the D gene, but with no DNA this cannot be confirmed. In germline, CDR1 is DFQATT, CDR2 SNEGSKA (reference sequence). The CDR3 runs to 14 residues. The CDR3 loop reads CSARVAGETYEQYF.

This sequence joins TRBV4-3 and TRBJ1-1. Germline V gives CDR1 LGHNA, CDR2 YSLEER. CDR3 length: 14 amino acids. This CDR3 is CASSQELGIPEAFF.

The chain uses TRBV5-1 and TRBJ1-6; no DNA is available, so the TRBD1 call from TCRdb remains unchecked. Germline V gene lookup returns CDR1 SGHRS and CDR2 YFSETQ. There are 16 residues in the CDR3. The CDR3 region is CASSPGGDMLRSPLHF.

J is TRBJ2-3 and V is TRBV28; the D call of TRBD2 rests on TCRdb alone, since no DNA is present to check it. The germline V gene encodes CDR1 MDHEN and CDR2 SYDVKM. The CDR3 is 14 residues long. Here the CDR3 reads CASKAGDRTDTQYF.

The chain employs TRBV7-9 and TRBJ1-4; as DNA is missing, the TRBD1 call by TCRdb cannot be tested. Germline V CDR1 and CDR2: SEHNR, FQNEAQ (reference sequence). The CDR3 runs to 16 residues. CDR3 loop: CASSLHLQGVNEKLFF.

The rearrangement joins TRBV6-4 to TRBJ2-3; TCRdb proposes TRBD2, but this gene call is untestable without DNA. The CDR3 totals 15 residues. Germline CDR1 is MRHNA and CDR2 is SNTAGT. CDR3 protein: CASSDSGGASDTQYF.

V and J are TRBV5-1 and TRBJ1-1. This CDR3 contains 13 residues. Germline V CDR1 and CDR2: SGHRS, YFSETQ. CDR3 region: CASRLELNTEAFF.

By frequency, this clonotype registers large. CDR3 region: CASSLIPATGELFF. V gene TRBV7-8 combines with J gene TRBJ2-2; there is no DNA to check the TCRdb D call of TRBD1. The germline gives CDR1 SGHVS, CDR2 FQNEAQ. This CDR3 is built from 14 residues.

The rearrangement joins TRBV19 to TRBJ2-2; no DNA is available, so the TRBD1 call from TCRdb remains unchecked. The CDR3 is 14 residues long. Germline CDR1 LNHDA, CDR2 SQIVND (reference sequence). The CDR3 loop is CASSLGQATGELFF.